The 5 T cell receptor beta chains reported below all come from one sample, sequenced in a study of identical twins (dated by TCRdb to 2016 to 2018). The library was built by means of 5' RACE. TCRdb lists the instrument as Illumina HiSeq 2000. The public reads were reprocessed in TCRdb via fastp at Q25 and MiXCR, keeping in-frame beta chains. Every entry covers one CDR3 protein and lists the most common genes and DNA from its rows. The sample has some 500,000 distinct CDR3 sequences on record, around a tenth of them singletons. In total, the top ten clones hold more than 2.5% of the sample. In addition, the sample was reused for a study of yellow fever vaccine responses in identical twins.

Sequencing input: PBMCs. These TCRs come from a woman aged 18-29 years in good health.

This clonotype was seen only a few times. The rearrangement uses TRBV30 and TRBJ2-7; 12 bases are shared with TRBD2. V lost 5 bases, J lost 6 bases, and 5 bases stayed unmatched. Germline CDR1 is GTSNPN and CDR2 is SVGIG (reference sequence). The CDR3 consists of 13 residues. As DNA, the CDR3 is TGTGCCTGGTCTAGCGGGAGGGCCAGCGAGCAGTACTTC. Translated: CAWSSGRASEQYF.

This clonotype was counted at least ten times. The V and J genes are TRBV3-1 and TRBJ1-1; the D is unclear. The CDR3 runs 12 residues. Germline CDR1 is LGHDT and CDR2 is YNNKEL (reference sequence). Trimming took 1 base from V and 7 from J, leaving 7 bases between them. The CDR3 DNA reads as TGTGCCAGCAGCCAAGTGAAGGGTGAAGCTTTCTTT. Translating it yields CASSQVKGEAFF.

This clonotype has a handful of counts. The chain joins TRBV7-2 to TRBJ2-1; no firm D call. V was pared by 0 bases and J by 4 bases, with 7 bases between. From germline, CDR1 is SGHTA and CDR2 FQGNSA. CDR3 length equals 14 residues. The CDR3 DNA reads TGTGCCAGCAGCTTAGCCAACCCATACAATGAGCAGTTCTTC. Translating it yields CASSLANPYNEQFF.

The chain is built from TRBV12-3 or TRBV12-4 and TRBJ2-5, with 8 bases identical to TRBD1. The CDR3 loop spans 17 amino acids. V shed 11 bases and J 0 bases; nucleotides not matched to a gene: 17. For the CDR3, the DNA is TGTGCCTGCTGCCAGAGACAGGGGAAAGGGTACCAAGAGACCCAGTACTTC. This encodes CACCQRQGKGYQETQYF.

The DNA for the CDR3 is TGTGCCAGCAGTTACTCAAGACTAGCGAGTTATGAGCAGTTCTTC. Protein sequence: CASSYSRLASYEQFF. The chain joins TRBV6-5 to TRBJ2-1, with TRBD2 matching 8 bases. Germline lookup yields CDR1 MNHEY and CDR2 SVGAGI. Trimming cost V 0 bases and J 8 bases; bases outside gene matches: 6. The CDR3 covers 15 residues.